Sequencing of this TCR beta chain was carried out in a study of T cell responses to AZD1222 COVID-19 vaccine. Whole-study results and caveats: Most donors were white British and more were female, and clonal diversity was possibly underestimated. Spike-wide coverage was observed for vaccine-associated CD4 TCRs, with dominant responses at 160-218 and 743-854. The number of AZD1222 recipients seropositive at baseline was only five to seven.

Sequenced by immunoSEQ multiplex PCR; TCRdb stores in-frame clones only, minus some. The data show 100,000 to 120,000 clones, approximately 87% seen once. Trimming took off 8 bases at V and 1 base at J, with 12 bases between the two ends. The CDR3 runs 13 residues. Germline lookup yields CDR1 MNHEY and CDR2 SVGAGI. As to this clone: Its antigen is undetermined.

Sequenced here: peripheral blood, sampled on day 0 of AZD1222 vaccination. The J gene is TRBJ2-7, the V gene TRBV6-5; TRBD2 is a possible D gene (5 bases). This TCR derives from an adult in good health. The chain's CDR3 is CASGQDFSYEQYF. CDR3 bases: TGTGCCAGCGGGCAGGACTTTTCCTACGAGCAGTACTTC.